The clone carrying this TCR beta chain showed up many times. No antigen is known for it. The data are from a study of CD8+CD57+ T cells in acquired aplastic anemia. Study as a whole: Sorted CD4+ plus CD8+ cells gave DNA averaging roughly 3 ug. CD4+ reads averaged roughly 11 million in healthy donors.

It was genomic DNA that served as the template for profiling TCR beta VDJ and CDR3. TCRdb re-called the reads with MiXCR, one entry per CDR3 protein. The repertoire holds about 180,000 distinct CDR3 sequences, approximately 49% seen once, with around 2.9% in the top ten. Whole-study findings and limits: Patients did not significantly differ from controls in CD8+ Simpson's diversity. Patients and controls had in common 25 to 30 CD8+ CDR3 sequences.

CDR1 is SGHTA, CDR2 FQGNSA, per germline. Trimming stripped 4 bases from V and 4 bases from J, with 14 bases between. The CDR3 has 15 amino acids. Specimen: sorted CD4+, CD8+, or CD8+CD57+ T cells (not recorded which) from PBMCs. J is TRBJ1-3 and V is TRBV7-2; a weak D match, TRBD1 (6 bases). The TCR originated in a human donor in good health. The CDR3 sequence is CASSSGDRMGNTIYF. The CDR3 coding sequence is TGTGCCAGCAGCTCAGGTGACAGGATGGGAAACACCATATATTTT.